This TCR beta chain was found in a study of CD8+CD57+ T cells in acquired aplastic anemia. Study at large: Average DNA yield from sorted CD4+ and CD8+ cells was around 3.2 ug.

Flow cytometry had shown expanded CD8+CD57+ cells in the patients chosen for sequencing. Prior therapy had not been administered to any patient at the time of blood sampling. Genomic DNA was employed as the template in profiling TCR beta VDJ and CDR3. Each CDR3 protein gets one entry after TCRdb re-called the reads with MiXCR. Among 450,000 to 550,000 distinct CDR3 sequences, around 30% were seen once, and the ten largest hold under 0.95%. With V trimmed by 3 bases and J by 7 bases, 6 bases remained unmatched. This CDR3 comprises 14 residues. Looked up from germline, CDR1 is DFQATT and CDR2 is SNEGSKA (reference sequence). Ten or more counts support this clonotype. Its target is not known. Broader study findings: About 27 CD8+ CDR3 sequences were shared between patients and controls.

This chain joins TRBV20-1 and TRBJ1-5, with 10 bases fitting TRBD1. Sequencing was performed on sorted CD4+, CD8+, or CD8+CD57+ T cells (not recorded which) from PBMCs. The TCR comes from a human donor with aplastic anemia. The DNA for the CDR3 is TGCAGTGCTAGTAGGACAGGGGGAGGACAGCCCCAGCATTTT. Encoded protein: CSASRTGGGQPQHF.